This T cell receptor beta chain comes out of a study of control samples from healthy donors and cancer patients. Germline V lookup: CDR1 GTSNPN, CDR2 SVGIG (reference sequence). The CDR3 length is 11 residues. V lost 5 bases, J lost 4 bases, and 6 bases lay in between. Method: immunoSEQ multiplex PCR; TCRdb's copy keeps in-frame clones and lacks some. The table has 60,000 or so clones, 95% to 96% seen once. Sequencing was carried out using blood. This TCR came from a woman between 18 and 29 years old in good health. The chain recombines TRBV30 with TRBJ2-1; D is possibly TRBD1 (6 bases). The CDR3 loop is CAWGQYNEQFF. CDR3 nucleotide sequence: TGTGCCTGGGGACAGTACAATGAGCAGTTCTTC.